These 10 T cell receptor beta chains came from one sample sequenced in a study of blood T cells in healthy people across ages. It was with a sample-barcoded 5' primer and a J-beta primer mix that a second PCR of about 6 to 12 cycles was run. TCRdb recomputed calls from the 5' RACE reads with MiXCR, one row per CDR3 protein. This sample has fewer than 800,000 distinct CDR3 sequences, with around 48% found just once. Specimen: blood. The receptors stem from a woman aged 60 to 75 in good health.

The chain combines TRBV7-9 with TRBJ2-1; no clear D. This CDR3 has 15 amino acids. Germline V gene sequence: CDR1 SEHNR, CDR2 FQNEAQ (reference sequence). Trimming shortened V by 7 bases and J by 2 bases, and 15 bases separated the two germline ends. CDR3 bases: TGTGCCAGCAACCGAGGCGGTGGCCCCTACAATGAGCAGTTCTTC. Translating it yields CASNRGGGPYNEQFF.

This clonotype was seen a few times. V is TRBV27 and J is TRBJ2-4; D not resolved. V was cut by 3 bases and J by 2 bases, with 8 bases left in between. Germline assignment: CDR1 MNHEY and CDR2 SMNVEV (reference sequence). The length of the CDR3 is 14 residues. CDR3 DNA sequence: TGTGCCAGCAGTTTTAGTGGGACCAAAAACATTCAGTACTTC. This encodes CASSFSGTKNIQYF.

CDR3 nucleotide sequence: TGCGCCAGCAGCTCCCTAGCGGCAGCATACAATGAGCAGTTCTTC. It is translated as CASSSLAAAYNEQFF. The chain combines TRBV5-1 with TRBJ2-1, with TRBD2 identical over 7 bases. CDR1 SGHRS and CDR2 YFSETQ come from the germline V gene. This CDR3 spans 15 amino acids. With 3 bases clipped from V and 4 bases from J, the junction kept 7 bases outside the gene matches.

In this sample, this clonotype turned up a few times. This sequence joins TRBV27 and TRBJ1-6; D remains unclear. CDR3 length equals 14 residues. Germline V gene sequence: CDR1 MNHEY, CDR2 SMNVEV (reference sequence). V lost 4 bases and J lost 8, with 12 bases in between. The CDR3 bases are TGTGCCAGCAGTTCTGGTTACCGGGATTCACCCCTCCACTTT. Encoded protein: CASSSGYRDSPLHF.

This clonotype has more than one count but fewer than ten. V is TRBV10-3 and J is TRBJ2-7; D gene uncertain. The CDR3 totals 12 residues. Between the trimmed V and J ends, which lost 4 bases and 6 bases, there was a span of 10 bases. Germline V gene data show CDR1 as ENHRY and CDR2 as SYGVKD. The CDR3 bases are TGTGCCATCAGTGCCCTCCAGGCCGAGCAGTACTTC. This sequence encodes CAISALQAEQYF.

There are many counts of this clonotype. As DNA, the CDR3 is TGCGCCAGCAGCACTGGGACTAGAACTAAGAATGAGCAGTTCTTC. This gives the protein CASSTGTRTKNEQFF. This chain links TRBV5-1 with TRBJ2-1; 8 bases are a match to TRBD2. This CDR3 spans 15 amino acids. The V segment lost 4 bases and the J segment 7 bases; nucleotides outside the gene matches: 10. Germline loops: CDR1 SGHRS, CDR2 YFSETQ.

This clonotype turned up a few times. V usage is TRBV20-1 and J usage is TRBJ2-7; TRBD1 matches at 7 bases. After removal of 3 bases from V and 2 bases from J, the junction contained 4 bases not matched to a gene. Per germline, CDR1 DFQATT and CDR2 SNEGSKA (reference sequence). The CDR3 extends over 13 amino acids. CDR3 nucleotide sequence: TGCAGTGCTAGCGGGACAGCGACCTACGAGCAGTACTTC. Protein sequence: CSASGTATYEQYF.

The CDR3 bases are TGTGCCAGCGGCCGGGAGGCTAGCACAGATACGCAGTATTTT. Protein: CASGREASTDTQYF. V and J are TRBV7-2 and TRBJ2-3, with 7 bases that match TRBD2. The V gene's germline CDR1 is SGHTA and CDR2 FQGNSA. The CDR3 extends over 14 amino acids. The ends lost 8 bases at V and 0 bases at J; junction bases unmatched: 5.

This clonotype was detected a few times. The DNA for the CDR3 is TGCAGCGTTTCGTCTAGCGGGGACATTCAGTACTTC. This codes for CSVSSSGDIQYF. J is TRBJ2-4 and V is TRBV29-1, with 9 bases lining up with TRBD2. The CDR3 runs 12 residues. With V trimmed by 5 bases and J by 8 bases, 4 bases remained unmatched. Per germline, CDR1 SQVTM and CDR2 ANQGSEA.

The chain uses TRBV16 and TRBJ2-1; perhaps TRBD1 as D (6 bases). The CDR3 loop spans 14 amino acids. V gave up 1 base and J gave up 8 bases, with 12 bases separating them. The germline V gene encodes CDR1 KGHSY and CDR2 FQNENV. The CDR3 loop is CASSQWSGVDEQFF. CDR3 bases: TGTGCCAGCAGCCAATGGTCAGGGGTGGATGAGCAGTTCTTC. Full variable domain (missing parts from reference TRBV16 and TRBJ2-1): GEEVAQTPKHLVRGEGQKAKLYCAPIKGHSYVFWYQQVLKNEFKFLISFQNENVFDETGMPKERFSAKCLPNSPCSLEIQATKLEDSAVYFCASSQWSGVDEQFFGPGTRLTVL.